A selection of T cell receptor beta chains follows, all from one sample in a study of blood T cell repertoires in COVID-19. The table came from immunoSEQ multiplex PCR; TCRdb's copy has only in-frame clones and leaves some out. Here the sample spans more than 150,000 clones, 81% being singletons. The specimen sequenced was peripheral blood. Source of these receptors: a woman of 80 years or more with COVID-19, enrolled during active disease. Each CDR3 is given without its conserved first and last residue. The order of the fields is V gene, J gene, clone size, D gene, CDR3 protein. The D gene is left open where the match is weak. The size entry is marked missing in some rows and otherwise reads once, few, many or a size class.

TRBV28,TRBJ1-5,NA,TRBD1,ASSPQTGAYQPQH
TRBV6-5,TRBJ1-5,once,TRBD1,ASSRQGKQPQH
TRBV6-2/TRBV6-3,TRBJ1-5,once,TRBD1,ASSTLGQGNQPQH
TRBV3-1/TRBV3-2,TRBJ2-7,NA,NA,ASSGGGAAYEQY
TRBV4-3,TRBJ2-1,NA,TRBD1,ASSRRTGIHEQF
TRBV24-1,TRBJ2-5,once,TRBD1,ATSETTGAGETQY
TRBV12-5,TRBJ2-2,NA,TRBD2,ASDSIAGANTGELF
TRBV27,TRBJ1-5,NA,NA,ASSGGGRVGNQPQH
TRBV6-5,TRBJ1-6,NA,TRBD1,ASSRDSANSPLH
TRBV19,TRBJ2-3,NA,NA,ASRTLGAITQY
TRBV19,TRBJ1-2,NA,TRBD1,ASSIWLLGTGEDYGYT
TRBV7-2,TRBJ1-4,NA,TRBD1,ASSGTGATNEKLF
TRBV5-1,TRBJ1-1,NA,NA,ASSLDSGYNTEAF
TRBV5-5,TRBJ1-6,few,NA,ASSLHGDSSSPLH
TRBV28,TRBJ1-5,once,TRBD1,ASSLLQGGNQPQH
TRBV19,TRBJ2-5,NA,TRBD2,ASSMGGQETQY
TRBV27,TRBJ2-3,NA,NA,ASSPQRRAPGTDTQY
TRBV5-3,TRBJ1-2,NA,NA,ARSLRIPIGGGVYGYT
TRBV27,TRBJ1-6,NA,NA,ASSLTGLAYNSPLH
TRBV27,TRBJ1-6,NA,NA,ASSFRSNNSPLH
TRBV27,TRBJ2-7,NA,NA,ASSLRGTYEQY
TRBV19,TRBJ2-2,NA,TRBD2,ASSELAGWGGELF
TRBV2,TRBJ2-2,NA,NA,ASSDSGWTGELF
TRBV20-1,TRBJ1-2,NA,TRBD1,SARDRERYT
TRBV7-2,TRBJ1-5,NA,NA,ASSLQGYNQPQH
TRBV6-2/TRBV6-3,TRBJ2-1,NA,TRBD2,ASSPLSGGSYNEQF
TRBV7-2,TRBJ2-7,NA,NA,ASGRVGMVAGVENQQY
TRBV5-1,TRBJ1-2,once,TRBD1,ASSQGANYGYT
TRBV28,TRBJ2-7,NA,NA,ASSLAGAGYEQY
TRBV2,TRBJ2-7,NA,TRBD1,ASSVTGSVYEQY
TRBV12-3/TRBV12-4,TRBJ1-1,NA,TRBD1,ASSAGTAYEAF
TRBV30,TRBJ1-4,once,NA,AWSTINEKLF
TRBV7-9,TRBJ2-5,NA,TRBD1,ASSQSRTGMETQY
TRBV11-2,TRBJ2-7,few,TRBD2,ASSLVGGGYEQY
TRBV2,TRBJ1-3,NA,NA,ASREINSGNTIY
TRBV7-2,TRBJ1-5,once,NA,ANSFLGENQPQH
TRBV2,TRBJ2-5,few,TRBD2,AKLLAGEETQY
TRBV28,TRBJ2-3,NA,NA,ASSLALAVTDTQY
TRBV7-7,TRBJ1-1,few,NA,ASSFGQGTEAF
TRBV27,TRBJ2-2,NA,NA,ASSLGGLGELF